This T cell receptor (beta chain) was sequenced during a study of regulatory T cells in long-lasting Graves disease. Time point in this sample: newly diagnosed GD, antithyroid drugs for less than 3 months. The TCR library was made from RNA that had been extracted from PBMCs in TRIzol. This clonotype has a handful of counts. Arm-PCR with iRepertoire HTBI primers amplified the CDR3 regions for these TCR beta libraries. TCRdb re-derived calls from the multiplex PCR reads in MiXCR, one entry per CDR3 protein. The data hold a few hundred thousand distinct CDR3 sequences, with 13% observed a single time. This sample was also put to use in a study of T cells in Graves' hyperthyroidism and ophthalmopathy. Turning to that study: An initial round of RT-PCR targeting the TCR CDR3 relied on the HTBI primer set.

The sample in question was peripheral blood mononuclear cells (PBMCs), obtained at new diagnosis, from a patient treated with antithyroid drugs. The receptor was derived from a man aged 25-40 years with Graves disease.

CDR3 in amino acids: CASSSPGTGGGTEAFF. The CDR3 coding sequence is TGTGCCAGCAGTTCGCCGGGGACAGGGGGGGGAACTGAAGCTTTCTTT. The rearrangement joins TRBV6-5 to TRBJ1-1; 11 bases align to TRBD1. CDR1 and CDR2 (germline): MNHEY, SVGAGI. With V trimmed by 4 bases and J by 5 bases, 9 bases remained unmatched. The CDR3 spans 16 residues.